This entry is about one TCR beta chain. Antigen: not known. Per the germline V gene, CDR1 is SGHDT and CDR2 is YYEEEE. The germline V and J ends were trimmed by 4 bases and 1 base, with 14 bases remaining between them. This CDR3 has 15 residues. This sample is drawn from a study of glioma-infiltrating T cells. Study-wide points: Non-neoplastic patients had below-expected tissue-blood divergence, while all gliomas exceeded expectation. CDR3 overlap between tissue and blood was very small.

Amplification of TCR alpha and beta CDR3 regions from RNA used iRepertoire nested multiplex PCR. Tissue mRNA or PBMC total RNA, roughly 100-400 ng, went into one-step reverse transcription and amplification. TCRdb processed the multiplex PCR reads anew with MiXCR; each CDR3 protein has one entry. This sample carries approximately 100,000 distinct CDR3 sequences, less than 30% of them seen once, and the ten largest clones take 35%. This chain connects TRBV5-6 to TRBJ1-1; D remains unclear. The sequenced material came from glioma tissue, nonneoplastic brain tissue, or PBMCs (not recorded which). This TCR was recovered from a human donor with low-grade glioma or glioblastoma, undergoing nonglioma brain surgery, or in good health (not recorded which). The CDR3 spells CASSLLEARNTEAFF. The CDR3 DNA follows: TGTGCCAGCAGCCTCCTGGAGGCGAGGAACACTGAAGCTTTCTTT.